Listed here are 29 T cell receptor beta chains from one sample, sequenced in a study of blood T cell repertoires in COVID-19. Here immunoSEQ multiplex PCR was the method, and the copy in TCRdb shows in-frame clones only, minus some. The sample records some 180,000 clones, 80% being singletons. The sample comprised peripheral blood. The receptors stem from a man between 60 and 75 years old with acute or convalescent COVID-19.

This chain links TRBV4-2 with TRBJ1-1; possible D gene TRBD1, 6 bases. Germline CDR1 reads LGHNA; CDR2 reads YNFKEQ. The V end lost 0 bases, the J end lost 4 bases, and 18 bases lay between the germline ends. There are 17 residues in the CDR3. CDR3 coding DNA: TGTGCCAGCAGCCAAGAAAGGTCAGGGGCGGGAGGCACTGAAGCTTTCTTT. This encodes CASSQERSGAGGTEAFF.

The chain carries TRBV10-3 and TRBJ1-3; D gene unclear. V lost 10 bases and J lost 0, with 19 bases in between. This CDR3 is 16 amino acids long. Germline CDR1 reads ENHRY; CDR2 reads SYGVKD. The CDR3 coding sequence is TGTGCCACGACCCCGAGGCAGACCAGCTCTGGAAACACCATATATTTT. Residues: CATTPRQTSSGNTIYF.

The chain employs TRBV7-2 and TRBJ1-5, with 7 bases aligning to TRBD1. The CDR3 is 15 residues long. From germline, CDR1 is SGHTA and CDR2 FQGNSA. After removal of 5 bases from V and 1 base from J, the junction contained 5 bases not matched to a gene. The CDR3 DNA reads TGTGCCAGCAGCCCGACAGGGTCGAGCAATCAGCCCCAGCATTTT. The encoded protein is CASSPTGSSNQPQHF.

The chain has TRBV5-1 and TRBJ1-1, with D maybe TRBD1 (6 bases). With 0 bases removed from V and 2 bases from J, the gap between germline ends came to 14 bases. Germline CDR1 is SGHRS and CDR2 is YFSETQ. The CDR3 extends over 16 amino acids. CDR3 coding DNA: TGCGCCAGCAGCTTGGCGATGGGACATCTAAACACTGAAGCTTTCTTT. Encoded protein: CASSLAMGHLNTEAFF.

The gene calls are TRBV4-2 and TRBJ2-3; 14 bases map to TRBD2. This CDR3 is built from 15 residues. Germline V CDR1 and CDR2: LGHNA, YNFKEQ. J was trimmed by 4 bases and V by 4 bases; bases with no gene match: 1. CDR3 protein: CASSPGLAGADTQYF. In nucleotides, the CDR3 is TGTGCCAGCAGCCCGGGACTAGCGGGAGCAGATACGCAGTATTTT.

There are a few counts of this clone. This chain uses TRBV10-3 with TRBJ1-4; 8 positions match TRBD1. After removal of 4 bases from V and 4 bases from J, the junction contained 11 bases not matched to a gene. The CDR3 has 17 amino acids. Germline V gene lookup returns CDR1 ENHRY and CDR2 SYGVKD. CDR3 region: CAISVTEQGDLNEKLFF. The CDR3 DNA follows: TGTGCCATCAGTGTTACCGAACAGGGGGACCTTAATGAAAAACTGTTTTTT.

This chain links TRBV24-1 with TRBJ2-2; 10 bases are a match to TRBD1. Per germline, CDR1 KGHDR and CDR2 SFDVKD. The CDR3 runs 14 residues. Losses at the gene ends were 9 bases for V and 7 bases for J; bases not matched to a gene: 7. The chain's CDR3 is CATSKTGGNGELFF. CDR3 bases: TGTGCCACCTCCAAGACAGGGGGCAACGGGGAGCTGTTTTTT.

This chain joins TRBV29-1 and TRBJ1-1; D gene uncertain. Trimming took 5 bases from V and 0 from J, leaving 4 bases between them. The CDR3 is 11 amino acids. CDR1 and CDR2 (germline): SQVTM, ANQGSEA. CDR3 sequence: CSVLVNTEAFF. CDR3 sequence (DNA): TGCAGCGTTTTAGTGAACACTGAAGCTTTCTTT.

This rearrangement joins TRBV19 to TRBJ1-4; the D gene is possibly TRBD1 (5 bases). The CDR3 sequence is 16 residues long. The germline V gene encodes CDR1 LNHDA and CDR2 SQIVND (reference sequence). V gave up 10 bases and J gave up 0 bases, with 18 bases separating them. Written as DNA, the CDR3 is TGTGCCACCCGATCGACAGCCGCTCCAACTAATGAAAAACTGTTTTTT. It specifies CATRSTAAPTNEKLFF.

V usage is TRBV30 and J usage is TRBJ1-6, with TRBD1 identical over 10 bases. CDR3 length equals 16 residues. Germline V gives CDR1 GTSNPN, CDR2 SVGIG (reference sequence). Germline trimming cut 3 bases from V and 9 bases from J; bases unmatched to any gene: 11. The CDR3 DNA reads TGTGCCTGGAGCCCCGGGACAGGGGCGGTAGTTTCACCCCTCCACTTT. Translating gives CAWSPGTGAVVSPLHF.

The CDR3 loop is CASSFGGTGASPGELFF. The CDR3 DNA reads TGTGCCAGCAGCTTTGGGGGGACAGGGGCTAGCCCCGGGGAGCTGTTTTTT. This chain links TRBV5-4 with TRBJ2-2, with 10 bases identical to TRBD1. Germline V gene lookup returns CDR1 SGHNT and CDR2 YYREEE (reference sequence). The CDR3 loop spans 17 amino acids. V lost 2 bases and J lost 6; bases outside the gene matches: 10. The whole variable domain, filled in from reference TRBV5-4 and TRBJ2-2, reads ETGVTQSPTHLIKTRGQQVTLRCSSQSGHNTVSWYQQALGQGPQFIFQYYREEENGRGNFPPRFSGLQFPNYSSELNVNALELDDSALYLCASSFGGTGASPGELFFGEGSRLTVL.

CDR3 loop: CASSSDRGYGYTF. The CDR3 DNA is TGTGCCAGCAGCTCAGACAGGGGCTATGGCTACACCTTC. This chain connects TRBV7-2 to TRBJ1-2, with 8 positions matching TRBD1. V was pared by 4 bases and J by 4 bases, with 2 bases of the junction left unmatched. CDR1 and CDR2 from the germline V gene are SGHTA and FQGNSA. This CDR3 spans 13 amino acids.

This sequence joins TRBV4-1 and TRBJ2-1; TRBD1 is a possible D gene (5 bases). Germline loops: CDR1 MGHRA, CDR2 YSYEKL. This CDR3 comprises 16 residues. V was shortened by 0 bases and J by 0 bases, with 9 bases between the two germline ends. The CDR3 here is CASSQDRALSYNEQFF. CDR3 DNA: TGCGCCAGCAGCCAAGACAGGGCCCTCTCCTACAATGAGCAGTTCTTC.

V gene TRBV20-1 combines with J gene TRBJ2-5; D perhaps matches TRBD2 (5 bases). From germline, CDR1 is DFQATT and CDR2 SNEGSKA (reference sequence). The V and J ends lost 4 bases and 4 bases respectively, with 16 bases between them. There are 14 residues in the CDR3. CDR3 nucleotide sequence: TGCAGTGCTACTGACCGGGGTCTTAGAGAGACCCAGTACTTC. Its protein is CSATDRGLRETQYF.

The sample holds one count of this clone. The chain has TRBV30 and TRBJ2-3; a possible D gene is TRBD1 (6 bases). The CDR3 is made up of 13 amino acids. The germline V gene has CDR1 GTSNPN and CDR2 SVGIG (reference sequence). V was cut by 2 bases and J by 6 bases, with 12 bases left in between. The CDR3 DNA sequence: TGTGCCTGGAGTAACAAGGGGGTCGATACGCAGTATTTT. Translation gives CAWSNKGVDTQYF. The complete variable domain, with remaining parts taken from reference TRBV30 and TRBJ2-3, reads SQTIHQWPATLVQPVGSPLSLECTVEGTSNPNLYWYRQAAGRGLQLLFYSVGIGQISSEVPQNLSASRPQDRQFILSSKKLLLSDSGFYLCAWSNKGVDTQYFGPGTRLTVL.

V gene TRBV11-3 combines with J gene TRBJ2-1, with 7 positions matching TRBD1. Germline-derived CDR1 and CDR2 are SGHNT and YENEEA. The CDR3 loop spans 15 amino acids. V trimming: 5 bases; J trimming: 4 bases; junction bases outside the gene matches: 8. CDR3 DNA: TGTGCCAGCAGCCTCAGGGGGACACCTTACAATGAGCAGTTCTTC. This gives the protein CASSLRGTPYNEQFF.

This clone was seen once. The CDR3 DNA reads TGTGCCAGCAGCCAAGTGCCTAGCGGGAGCTACAATGAGCAGTTCTTC. Translating it yields CASSQVPSGSYNEQFF. The chain employs TRBV3-1 (or the pseudogene TRBV3-2) and TRBJ2-1; 10 bases match TRBD2. Losses at the gene ends were 1 base for V and 3 bases for J; bases not matched to a gene: 3. CDR3 length equals 16 residues. Germline CDR1 and CDR2: LGHDT and YNNKEL (reference sequence).

The chain combines TRBV9 with TRBJ2-2, with D tentatively TRBD2 (5 bases). CDR3 length: 15 residues. V dropped 3 bases and J dropped 5 bases, with 14 bases sitting between them. The germline V gene encodes CDR1 SGDLS and CDR2 YYNGEE. This chain's CDR3 is CASSAVEGGTGELFF. DNA of the CDR3: TGTGCCAGCAGCGCCGTCGAGGGCGGAACCGGGGAGCTGTTTTTT.

This chain links TRBV7-2 with TRBJ2-7, with a possible D match to TRBD1 (5 bases). The V end lost 5 bases, the J end lost 0 bases, and 11 bases lay between the germline ends. Germline assignment: CDR1 SGHTA and CDR2 FQGNSA. This CDR3 contains 14 residues. CDR3 sequence (DNA): TGTGCCAGCAGCCCGGACATTTTCTCCTACGAGCAGTACTTC. Its translation: CASSPDIFSYEQYF.

This sequence joins TRBV23-1 and TRBJ1-5, with 9 positions matching TRBD1. TRBV23-1 is known as an ORF, though its function is uncertain. The CDR3 sequence is 16 residues long. After removal of 2 bases from V and 4 bases from J, the junction contained 6 bases not matched to a gene. The CDR3: CASSQLTGGPNQPQHF. As DNA, the CDR3 is TGCGCCAGCAGTCAACTAACAGGGGGCCCTAATCAGCCCCAGCATTTT.

This clone came up a few times. The V call is TRBV4-2, the J call TRBJ2-3, with TRBD2 identical over 9 bases. The germline V gene encodes CDR1 LGHNA and CDR2 YNFKEQ. V was pared by 4 bases and J by 3 bases, with 11 bases of the junction left unmatched. This CDR3 is built from 17 residues. Here the CDR3 DNA reads TGTGCCAGCAGCCCCCTGCGGGAGGGCCTCGTAACAGATACGCAGTATTTT. Translated, it gives CASSPLREGLVTDTQYF.

The chain uses TRBV3-1 (or the pseudogene TRBV3-2) and TRBJ2-1; 9 nucleotides agree with TRBD1. The CDR3 runs to 15 residues. Per germline, CDR1 LGHDT and CDR2 YNNKEL (reference sequence). With V trimmed by 5 bases and J by 8 bases, 10 bases remained unmatched. Here the CDR3 DNA reads TGTGCCAGCAGCTCCGGGACAGGGAGGCGCGATGAGCAGTTCTTC. Encoded protein: CASSSGTGRRDEQFF.

This chain joins TRBV10-3 and TRBJ2-7, with a tentative D call TRBD2 (8 bases). This CDR3 has 15 residues. Trimming removed 10 bases at V and 0 bases at J, with 19 bases between. Per germline, CDR1 ENHRY and CDR2 SYGVKD. This chain's CDR3 is CATNRGGTVSYEQYF. Here the CDR3 DNA reads TGTGCCACCAATCGGGGGGGGACAGTCTCCTACGAGCAGTACTTC.

This sequence joins TRBV5-1 and TRBJ1-2, with D possibly being TRBD1 (5 bases). The CDR3 runs to 15 residues. Trimming took 0 bases from V and 4 from J, leaving 13 bases between them. In germline, CDR1 is SGHRS, CDR2 YFSETQ. DNA for the CDR3: TGCGCCAGCAGCTTGGGTGCGGGGGTGAGCTATGGCTACACCTTC. Translation: CASSLGAGVSYGYTF.

In nucleotides, the CDR3 is TGTGCCAGCAGCTTAGGCCGTGGCGAGCGGTTTTATGGAGATACGCAGTATTTT. This sequence encodes CASSLGRGERFYGDTQYF. The chain joins TRBV13 to TRBJ2-3, with TRBD2 as a possible D gene (5 bases). Looked up from germline, CDR1 is PRHDT and CDR2 is FYEKMQ (reference sequence). Trimming removed 0 bases at V and 5 bases at J, with 21 bases between. This CDR3 has 18 residues.

The J gene is TRBJ1-1, the V gene TRBV4-3; D gene ambiguous. Trimming took off 0 bases at V and 1 base at J, with 9 bases between the two ends. The CDR3 covers 15 residues. Germline V gene lookup returns CDR1 LGHNA and CDR2 YSLEER. The CDR3 loop is CASSQEEEGNTEAFF. For the CDR3, the DNA is TGCGCCAGCAGCCAAGAAGAGGAGGGGAACACTGAAGCTTTCTTT.

In its sample, this clone was seen once. The V call is TRBV12-3 or TRBV12-4, the J call TRBJ1-4; possible D gene TRBD1, 6 bases. The CDR3 spans 12 residues. V was shortened by 1 base and J by 14 bases, with 11 bases between the two germline ends. The CDR3 sequence is CASSLGGQGLFF. In DNA, the CDR3 is TGTGCCAGCAGTTTAGGAGGCCAGGGGCTGTTTTTT.

The V and J genes are TRBV19 and TRBJ2-1; 8 bases map to TRBD2. The J segment lost 8 bases and the V segment lost 6 bases, leaving 9 bases of the junction unmatched. Per the germline V gene, CDR1 is LNHDA and CDR2 is SQIVND (reference sequence). The CDR3 is made up of 14 amino acids. The CDR3 protein is CASSSGSLPHEQFF. The CDR3 region has the DNA TGTGCCAGTAGCAGCGGGAGTCTCCCCCATGAGCAGTTCTTC.

The V gene is TRBV24-1, the J gene TRBJ1-5, with D unclear. Germline lookup yields CDR1 KGHDR and CDR2 SFDVKD. Deletions cut 4 bases from V and 4 bases from J, with 4 bases between. CDR3 length equals 12 residues. The DNA for the CDR3 is TGTGCCACCAGTGAGAGTAATCAGCCCCAGCATTTT. It specifies CATSESNQPQHF.